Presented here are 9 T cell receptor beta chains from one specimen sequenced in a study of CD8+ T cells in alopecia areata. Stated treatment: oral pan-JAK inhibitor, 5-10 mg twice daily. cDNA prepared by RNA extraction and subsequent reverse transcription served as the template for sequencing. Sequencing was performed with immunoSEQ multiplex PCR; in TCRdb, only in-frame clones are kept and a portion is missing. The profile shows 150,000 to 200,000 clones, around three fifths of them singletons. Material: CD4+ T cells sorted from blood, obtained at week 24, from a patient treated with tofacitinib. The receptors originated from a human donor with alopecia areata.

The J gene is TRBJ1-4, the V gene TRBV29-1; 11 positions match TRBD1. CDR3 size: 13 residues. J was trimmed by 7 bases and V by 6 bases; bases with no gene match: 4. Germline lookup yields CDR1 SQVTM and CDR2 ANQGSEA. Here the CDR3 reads CSVRTGGIEKLFF. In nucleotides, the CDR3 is TGCAGCGTACGGACAGGGGGCATTGAAAAACTGTTTTTT.

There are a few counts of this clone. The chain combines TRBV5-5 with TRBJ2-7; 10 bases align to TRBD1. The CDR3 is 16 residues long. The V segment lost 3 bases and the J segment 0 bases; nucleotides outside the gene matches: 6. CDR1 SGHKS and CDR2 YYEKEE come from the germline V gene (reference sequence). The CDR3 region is CASSSPGQGSSYEQYF. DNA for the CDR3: TGTGCCAGCAGCTCGCCGGGACAGGGGTCCTCCTACGAGCAGTACTTC.

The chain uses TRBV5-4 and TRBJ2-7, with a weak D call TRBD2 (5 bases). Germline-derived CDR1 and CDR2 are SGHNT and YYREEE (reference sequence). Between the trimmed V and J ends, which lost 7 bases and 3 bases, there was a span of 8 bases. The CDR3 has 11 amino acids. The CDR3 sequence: CASQSGYEQYF. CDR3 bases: TGTGCCAGCCAGAGCGGCTACGAGCAGTACTTC.

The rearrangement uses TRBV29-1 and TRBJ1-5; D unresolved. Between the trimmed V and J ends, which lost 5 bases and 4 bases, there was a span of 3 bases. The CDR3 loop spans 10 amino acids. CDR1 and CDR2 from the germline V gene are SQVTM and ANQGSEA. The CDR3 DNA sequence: TGCAGCGTTTCGAATCAGCCCCAGCATTTT. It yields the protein CSVSNQPQHF. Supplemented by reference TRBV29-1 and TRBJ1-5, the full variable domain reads SAVISQKPSRDICQRGTSLTIQCQVDSQVTMMFWYRQQPGQSLTLIATANQGSEATYESGFVIDKFPISRPNLTFSTLTVSNMSPEDSSIYLCSVSNQPQHFGDGTRLSIL.

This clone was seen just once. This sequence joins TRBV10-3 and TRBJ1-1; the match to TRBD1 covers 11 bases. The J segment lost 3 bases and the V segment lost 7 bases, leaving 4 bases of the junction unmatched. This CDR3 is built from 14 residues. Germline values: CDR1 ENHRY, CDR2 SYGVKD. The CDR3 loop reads CAITMGQGDTEAFF. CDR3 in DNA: TGTGCCATCACCATGGGACAGGGGGACACTGAAGCTTTCTTT.

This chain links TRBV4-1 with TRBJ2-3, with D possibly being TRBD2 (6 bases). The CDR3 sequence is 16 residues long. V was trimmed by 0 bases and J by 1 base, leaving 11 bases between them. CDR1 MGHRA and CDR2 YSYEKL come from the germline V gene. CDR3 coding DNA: TGCGCCAGCAGCCAAGATAGTAGCGGCGGCACAGATACGCAGTATTTT. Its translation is CASSQDSSGGTDTQYF.

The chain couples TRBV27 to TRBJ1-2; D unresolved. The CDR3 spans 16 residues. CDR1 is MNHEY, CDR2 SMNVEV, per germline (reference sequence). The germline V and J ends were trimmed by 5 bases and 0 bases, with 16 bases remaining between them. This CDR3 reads CASSRLGSLANYGYTF. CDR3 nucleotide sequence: TGTGCCAGCAGTCGACTGGGAAGTTTAGCTAACTATGGCTACACCTTC.

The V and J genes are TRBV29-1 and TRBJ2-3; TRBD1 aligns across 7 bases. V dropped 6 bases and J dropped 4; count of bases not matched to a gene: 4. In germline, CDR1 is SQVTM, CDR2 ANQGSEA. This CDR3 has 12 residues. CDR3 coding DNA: TGCAGCGTCGGGACAGTAGCAGATACGCAGTATTTT. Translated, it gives CSVGTVADTQYF.

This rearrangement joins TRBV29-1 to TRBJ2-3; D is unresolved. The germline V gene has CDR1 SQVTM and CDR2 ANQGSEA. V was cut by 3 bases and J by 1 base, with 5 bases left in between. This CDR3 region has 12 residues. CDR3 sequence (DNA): TGCAGCGTTGACCGGCGCACAGATACGCAGTATTTT. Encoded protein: CSVDRRTDTQYF.